This T cell receptor (beta chain) was captured by sequencing in a study of CD8+CD57+ T cells in acquired aplastic anemia (dated by TCRdb to 2016 to 2018). Turning to the overall study: A mean of approximately 3 ug of DNA, ranging from roughly 0.19 to 30 ug, was extracted from sorted CD4+ and CD8+ cells. CD8+CD57+ expansion was defined as a frequency above the mean frequency observed in healthy subjects. Study-wide findings and limitations: Between patients and healthy controls, no significant difference in CD8+ Simpson's diversity was found (P=0.060). Around 31 CD8+ CDR3 sequences were shared between patients and controls but appeared highly expressed in patients and within their immunodominant clones.

This clonotype was found a few times. Its antigen remains undetermined. No base-level quality is on record; no much larger clone is a single base apart. Profiling of TCR beta VDJ combinations and CDR3 sequences used genomic DNA as the template. An Illumina HiSeq 2000 was the platform used for TCR repertoire sequencing. Processing in the source paper ran as follows. TRBV/TRBJ rearrangement plots, CDR3 size and DJ length profiles, and Simpson's diversity index were used to assess repertoires. Whichever DNA sequence was most abundant in the deep sequencing data was defined as the immunodominant clone. CDR3 amino acid sequences were screened for sharing across subjects and were compared with published repertoires and the VDJdb database. TCRdb trimmed the raw reads at Q25, called clones with MiXCR and kept productive beta chains. Every entry covers one CDR3 protein and lists the most common genes and DNA from its rows. The authors' filters were not applied to this entry. For this sample the table gives 450,000 to 600,000 distinct CDR3 sequences, of which around 32% were detected only once. The biggest ten clones account for 0.7% to 1% of the sample.

Expansion of CD8+CD57+ cells had been shown by flow cytometry in the patients chosen for sequencing. Severe acquired aplastic anemia was diagnosed in all patients according to International Study of Aplastic Anemia and Agranulocytosis and Camitta criteria. At the time blood was sampled, none of the patients had received any therapy. In the study, sorted CD4+ and CD8+ blood T cells from patients with severe aplastic anemia and from healthy subjects underwent deep sequencing of TCR repertoires. In the USA, patient enrollment took place under clinicaltrials.gov protocols 00001620, 01623167, 00001397, 00071045, 00081523 and 00961064. Ficoll-Paque density gradient centrifugation was used to isolate peripheral blood mononuclear cells. Before DNA extraction, CD4+ and CD8+ T cells were sorted by FACS or by magnetic beads. The germline V gene specifies ENHRY as CDR1 and SYGVKD as CDR2. Clipping removes 6 bases from V and 4 bases from J, with 6 as the unmatched junction base count. Counted from cysteine to phenylalanine, this CDR3 has 15 amino acids. The sequence is cut down to CDR3 DNA, 45 bases in frame from base 1.

The sequence derives from a human donor with aplastic anemia. Material: sorted CD4+, CD8+, or CD8+CD57+ T cells (not recorded which) from PBMCs. The chain joins TRBV10-3 to TRBJ2-5; TRBD2 lines up with 12 middle nucleotides. DNA sequence: TGTGCCATCAGCCGGACTAGCGGGGCGGGAGAGACCCAGTACTTC. Translation gives CAISRTSGAGETQYF.